Included here is one T cell receptor (beta chain) sequence, with context. Its specificity is not known. Researchers isolated at least 6.5 million PBMCs per sample. For the second PCR, which ran for about 6 to 11 cycles, a sample-barcoded 5' primer and a J-beta primer mix were used. MiXCR, applied by TCRdb to the 5' RACE reads, yields one record per CDR3 protein. The top ten clones hold about 20% of a sample with hundreds of thousands of distinct CDR3 sequences, approximately 39% of them seen once. This specimen belongs to a study of blood T cells in healthy people across ages. Notes on the study in general: Greater diversity and more naive CD4+ cells were seen in long-lived donors than in aged donors. There was a strong correlation between TCR beta diversity and naive T cell percentage.

Sequencing was performed on blood. The clonotype originates from a woman aged 55-69 years in good health.

The DNA for the CDR3 is TGTGCCAGCAGTCCCTCCCCACAGGGGGATTCACCCCTCCACTTT. Its translation: CASSPSPQGDSPLHF. The V and J genes are TRBV27 and TRBJ1-6; 8 nucleotides agree with TRBD1. From germline, CDR1 is MNHEY and CDR2 SMNVEV (reference sequence). CDR3 length equals 15 residues. J lost 8 bases, V lost 5 bases, and 8 bases had no gene match.